The sequence of this T cell receptor beta chain was determined in a study of glioma-infiltrating T cells. Overall study context: Blood libraries targeted roughly 4.5- to 10-fold coverage of about one million T cells. Study results and limitations: A blood CDR3 motif signature was depleted in highly divergent patients. Gliomas, especially low-grade, showed above-expected tissue-blood divergence; non-neoplastic patients showed below.

There are a few counts of this clonotype. Antigen: not known. TCR alpha and beta CDR3 regions were amplified from RNA using iRepertoire nested multiplex PCR. TCRdb ran MiXCR on the multiplex PCR reads and lists one entry per CDR3 protein. The sample has a few hundred thousand distinct CDR3 sequences, 41% seen once. The CDR3 is made up of 14 amino acids. Germline CDR1 SEHNR, CDR2 FQNEAQ (reference sequence). J was trimmed by 8 bases and V by 2 bases; bases with no gene match: 6. Sequenced material: glioma tissue, nonneoplastic brain tissue, or PBMCs (not recorded which). This chain joins TRBV7-9 and TRBJ2-1; 7 positions agree with TRBD1. This receptor was obtained from a human donor with low-grade glioma or glioblastoma, undergoing nonglioma brain surgery, or in good health (not recorded which). CDR3 sequence: CASSLFQGQYEQFF. In DNA form, the CDR3 reads TGTGCCAGCAGCTTATTTCAGGGACAGTATGAGCAGTTCTTC.